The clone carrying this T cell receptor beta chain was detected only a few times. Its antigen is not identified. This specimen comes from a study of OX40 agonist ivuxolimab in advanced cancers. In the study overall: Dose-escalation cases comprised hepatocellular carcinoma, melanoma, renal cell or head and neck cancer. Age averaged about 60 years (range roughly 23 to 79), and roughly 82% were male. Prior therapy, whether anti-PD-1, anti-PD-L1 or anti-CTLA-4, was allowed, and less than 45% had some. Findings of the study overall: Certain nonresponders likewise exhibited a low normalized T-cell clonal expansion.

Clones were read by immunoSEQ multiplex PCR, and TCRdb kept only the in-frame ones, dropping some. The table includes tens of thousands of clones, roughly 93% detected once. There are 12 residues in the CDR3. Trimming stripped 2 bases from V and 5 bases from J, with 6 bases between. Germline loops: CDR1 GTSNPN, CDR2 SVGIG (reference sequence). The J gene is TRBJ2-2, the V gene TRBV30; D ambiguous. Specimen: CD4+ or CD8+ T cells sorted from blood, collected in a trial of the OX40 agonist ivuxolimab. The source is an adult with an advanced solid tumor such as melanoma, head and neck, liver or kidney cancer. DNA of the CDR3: TGTGCCTGGAGTCTGGGAACCGGGGAGCTGTTTTTT. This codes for CAWSLGTGELFF.